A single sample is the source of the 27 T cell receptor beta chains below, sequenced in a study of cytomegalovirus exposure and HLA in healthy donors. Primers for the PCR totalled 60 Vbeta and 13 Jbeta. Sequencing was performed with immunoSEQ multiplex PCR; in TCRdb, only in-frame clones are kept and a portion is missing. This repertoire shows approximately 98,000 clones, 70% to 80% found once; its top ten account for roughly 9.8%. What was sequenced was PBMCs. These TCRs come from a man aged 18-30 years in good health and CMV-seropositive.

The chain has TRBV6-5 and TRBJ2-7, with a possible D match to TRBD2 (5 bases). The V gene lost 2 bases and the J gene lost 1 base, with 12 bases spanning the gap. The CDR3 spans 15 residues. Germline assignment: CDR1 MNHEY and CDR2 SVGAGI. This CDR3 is CASSYHTRGSYEQYF. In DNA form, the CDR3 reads TGTGCCAGCAGTTACCACACCCGGGGATCCTACGAGCAGTACTTC.

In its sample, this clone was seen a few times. CDR3 amino acids: CASSSPGRNQPQHF. The CDR3 region has the DNA TGTGCCAGCAGTTCCCCCGGTCGCAATCAGCCCCAGCATTTT. The V call is TRBV28, the J call TRBJ1-5, with D unresolved. The length of the CDR3 is 14 residues. V lost 4 bases and J lost 2, with 9 bases in between. Per germline, CDR1 MDHEN and CDR2 SYDVKM.

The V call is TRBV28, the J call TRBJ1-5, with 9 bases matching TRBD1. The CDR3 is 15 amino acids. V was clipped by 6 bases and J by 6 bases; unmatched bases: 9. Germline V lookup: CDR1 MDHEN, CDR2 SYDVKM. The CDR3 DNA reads TGTGCCAGCAGGGGGACAGGGCGGAATGGTCAGCCCCAGCATTTT. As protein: CASRGTGRNGQPQHF. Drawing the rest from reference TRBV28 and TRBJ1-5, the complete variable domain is DVKVTQSSRYLVKRTGEKVFLECVQDMDHENMFWYRQDPGLGLRLIYFSYDVKMKEKGDIPEGYSVSREKKERFSLILESASTNQTSMYLCASRGTGRNGQPQHFGDGTRLSIL.

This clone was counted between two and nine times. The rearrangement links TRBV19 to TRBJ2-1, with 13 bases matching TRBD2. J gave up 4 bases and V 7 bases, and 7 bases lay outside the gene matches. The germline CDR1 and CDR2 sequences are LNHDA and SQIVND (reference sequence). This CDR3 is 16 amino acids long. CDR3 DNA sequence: TGTGCCAGTAATGGACTAGCGGGGGACTTTTACAATGAGCAGTTCTTC. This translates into CASNGLAGDFYNEQFF.

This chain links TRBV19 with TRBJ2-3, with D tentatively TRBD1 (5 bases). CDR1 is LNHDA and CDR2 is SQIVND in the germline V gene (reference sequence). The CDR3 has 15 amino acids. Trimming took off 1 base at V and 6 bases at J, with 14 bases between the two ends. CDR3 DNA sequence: TGTGCCAGTAGTATAGGTAGGGGATTAATGGATACGCAGTATTTT. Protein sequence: CASSIGRGLMDTQYF.

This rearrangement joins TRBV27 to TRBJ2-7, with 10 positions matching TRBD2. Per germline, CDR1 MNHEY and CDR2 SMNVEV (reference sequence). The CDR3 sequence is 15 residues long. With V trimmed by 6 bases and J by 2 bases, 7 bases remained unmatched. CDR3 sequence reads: CASRTIAGGTYEQYF. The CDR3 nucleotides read TGTGCCAGCAGGACCATAGCGGGGGGTACCTACGAGCAGTACTTC.

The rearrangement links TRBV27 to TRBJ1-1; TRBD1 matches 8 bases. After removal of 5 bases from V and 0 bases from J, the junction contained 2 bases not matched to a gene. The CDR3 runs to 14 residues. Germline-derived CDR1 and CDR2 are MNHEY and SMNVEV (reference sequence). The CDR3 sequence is CASSPTGVNTEAFF. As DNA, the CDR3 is TGTGCCAGCAGTCCGACAGGGGTGAACACTGAAGCTTTCTTT.

In DNA form, the CDR3 reads TGTGCCAGCGGGCCTACCCTGGGCGAGCAGTACTTC. It encodes CASGPTLGEQYF. The V call is TRBV9, the J call TRBJ2-7, with D uncertain. The V gene lost 7 bases and the J gene lost 6 bases, with 14 bases spanning the gap. The CDR3 totals 12 residues. The V gene's germline CDR1 is SGDLS and CDR2 YYNGEE.

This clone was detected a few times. DNA of the CDR3: TGTGCCAGCAGGCTAACAGGGGTCGGTGAAAAACTGTTTTTT. Its translation is CASRLTGVGEKLFF. J is TRBJ1-4 and V is TRBV27; TRBD1 aligns across 7 bases. The CDR3 length is 14 residues. V lost 6 bases, J lost 7 bases, and 8 bases stayed unmatched. Germline V gene data show CDR1 as MNHEY and CDR2 as SMNVEV (reference sequence).

CDR3 in amino acids: CSVAGLAGGPNLKSSYNEQFF. CDR3 sequence (DNA): TGCAGCGTTGCGGGACTAGCGGGGGGGCCCAACCTAAAAAGCTCCTACAATGAGCAGTTCTTC. The chain links TRBV29-1 to TRBJ2-1, with 16 nucleotides matching TRBD2. The V and J ends lost 4 bases and 0 bases, in that order; junction bases with no gene match: 15. The CDR3 is made up of 21 amino acids. Per germline, CDR1 SQVTM and CDR2 ANQGSEA.

The CDR3 sequence is CASRNSGSRQSNQPQHF. The CDR3 DNA follows: TGTGCCAGCAGAAATAGCGGGTCCCGCCAGAGCAATCAGCCCCAGCATTTT. The chain joins TRBV11-2 to TRBJ1-5, with D unresolved. This CDR3 region has 17 residues. Germline loops: CDR1 SGHAT, CDR2 FQNNGV. Trimming cost V 6 bases and J 1 base, with 19 bases left between them.

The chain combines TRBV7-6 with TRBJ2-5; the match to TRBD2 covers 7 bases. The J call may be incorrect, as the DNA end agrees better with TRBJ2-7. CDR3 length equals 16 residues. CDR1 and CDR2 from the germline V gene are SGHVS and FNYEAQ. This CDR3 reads CASSPRGRVNTYEQYF. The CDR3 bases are TGTGCCAGCAGCCCCCGGGGGAGGGTGAATACCTACGAGCAGTACTTC.

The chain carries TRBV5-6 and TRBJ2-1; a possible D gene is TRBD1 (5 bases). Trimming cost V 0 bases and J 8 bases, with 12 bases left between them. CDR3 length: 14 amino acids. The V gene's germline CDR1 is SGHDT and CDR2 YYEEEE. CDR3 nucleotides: TGTGCCAGCAGCTTGGGGCAGGGATGGCATGAGCAGTTCTTC. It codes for CASSLGQGWHEQFF.

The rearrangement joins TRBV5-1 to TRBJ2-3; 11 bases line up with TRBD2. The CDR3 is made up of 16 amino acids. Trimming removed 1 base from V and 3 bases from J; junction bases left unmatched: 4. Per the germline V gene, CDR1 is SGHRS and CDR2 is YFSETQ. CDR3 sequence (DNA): TGCGCCAGCAGCTTGCCTAGCGGGGGGTTTACAGATACGCAGTATTTT. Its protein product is CASSLPSGGFTDTQYF. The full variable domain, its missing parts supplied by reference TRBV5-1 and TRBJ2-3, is KAGVTQTPRYLIKTRGQQVTLSCSPISGHRSVSWYQQTPGQGLQFLFEYFSETQRNKGNFPGRFSGRQFSNSRSEMNVSTLELGDSALYLCASSLPSGGFTDTQYFGPGTRLTVL.

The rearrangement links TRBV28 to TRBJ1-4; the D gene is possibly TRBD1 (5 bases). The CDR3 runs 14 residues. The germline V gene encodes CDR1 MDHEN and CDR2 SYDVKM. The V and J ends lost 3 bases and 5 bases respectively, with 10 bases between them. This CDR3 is CASSFQGRNEKLFF. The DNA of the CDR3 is TGTGCCAGCAGTTTTCAGGGTAGGAATGAAAAACTGTTTTTT.

The CDR3 sequence: CASSLDRDYGYTF. The DNA for the CDR3 is TGTGCCAGCAGCCTCGACAGGGACTATGGCTACACCTTC. The rearrangement uses TRBV11-2 and TRBJ1-2; 7 bases match TRBD1. J was trimmed by 3 bases and V by 5 bases; bases with no gene match: 3. CDR3 length: 13 amino acids. Germline V gives CDR1 SGHAT, CDR2 FQNNGV.

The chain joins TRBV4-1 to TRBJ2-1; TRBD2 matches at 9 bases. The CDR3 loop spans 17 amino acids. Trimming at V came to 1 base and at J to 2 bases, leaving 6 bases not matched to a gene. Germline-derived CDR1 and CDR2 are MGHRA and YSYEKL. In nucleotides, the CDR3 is TGCGCCAGCAGCCAAGTGAGGGCTAGCGGGGCCTACAATGAGCAGTTCTTC. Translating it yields CASSQVRASGAYNEQFF.

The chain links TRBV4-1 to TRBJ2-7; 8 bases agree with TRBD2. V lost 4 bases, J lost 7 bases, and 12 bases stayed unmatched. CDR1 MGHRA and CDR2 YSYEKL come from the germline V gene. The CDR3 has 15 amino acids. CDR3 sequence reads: CASSPHSGDPREQYF. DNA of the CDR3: TGCGCCAGCAGCCCCCATAGCGGGGACCCTCGGGAGCAGTACTTC.

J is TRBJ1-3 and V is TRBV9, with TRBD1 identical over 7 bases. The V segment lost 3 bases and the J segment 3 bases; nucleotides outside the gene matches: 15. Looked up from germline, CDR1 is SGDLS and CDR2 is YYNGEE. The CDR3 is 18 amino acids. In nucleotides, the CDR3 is TGTGCCAGCAGCGGTGACAAGGACAGGCGTATTAATGGAAACACCATATATTTT. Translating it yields CASSGDKDRRINGNTIYF.

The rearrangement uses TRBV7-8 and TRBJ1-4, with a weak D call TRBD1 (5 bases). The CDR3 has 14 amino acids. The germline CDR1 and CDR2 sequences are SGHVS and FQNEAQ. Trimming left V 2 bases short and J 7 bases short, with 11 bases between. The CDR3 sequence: CASSLRGGIEKLFF. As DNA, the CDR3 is TGTGCCAGCAGCTTACGGGGGGGAATTGAAAAACTGTTTTTT.

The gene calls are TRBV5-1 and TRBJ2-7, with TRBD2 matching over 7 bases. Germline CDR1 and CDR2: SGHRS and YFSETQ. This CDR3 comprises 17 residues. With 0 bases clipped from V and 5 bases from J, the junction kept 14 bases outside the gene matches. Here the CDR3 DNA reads TGCGCCAGCAGCTTGGGTCTTAGCGGCTGGGAGGGGAACGAGCAGTACTTC. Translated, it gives CASSLGLSGWEGNEQYF.

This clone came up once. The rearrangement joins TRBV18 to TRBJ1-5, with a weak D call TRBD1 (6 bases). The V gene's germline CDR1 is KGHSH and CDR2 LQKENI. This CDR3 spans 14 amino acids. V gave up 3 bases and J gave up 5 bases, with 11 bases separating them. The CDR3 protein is CASSPRGTDQPQHF. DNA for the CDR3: TGTGCCAGCTCACCCAGGGGTACGGATCAGCCCCAGCATTTT.

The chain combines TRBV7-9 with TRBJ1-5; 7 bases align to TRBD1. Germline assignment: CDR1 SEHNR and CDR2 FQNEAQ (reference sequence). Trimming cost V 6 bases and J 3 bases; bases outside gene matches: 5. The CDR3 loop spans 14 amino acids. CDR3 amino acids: CASSSDRDNQPQHF. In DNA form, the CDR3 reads TGTGCCAGCAGTTCCGACAGGGACAATCAGCCCCAGCATTTT.

The DNA of the CDR3 is TGTGCCAGCAGCCTCGACAGGGGCCAAAACAATGAGCAGTTCTTC. Residues: CASSLDRGQNNEQFF. The chain couples TRBV7-7 to TRBJ2-1; 8 nucleotides align to TRBD1. Per germline, CDR1 SSHAT and CDR2 FNYEAQ (reference sequence). J gave up 5 bases and V 5 bases, and 8 bases lay outside the gene matches. The CDR3 is 15 residues long.

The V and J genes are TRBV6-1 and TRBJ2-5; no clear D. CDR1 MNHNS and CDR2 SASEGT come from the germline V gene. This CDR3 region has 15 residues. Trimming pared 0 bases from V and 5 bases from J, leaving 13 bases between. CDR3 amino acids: CASSEAVEAPETQYF. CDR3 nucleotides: TGTGCCAGCAGTGAAGCGGTTGAGGCCCCCGAGACCCAGTACTTC.

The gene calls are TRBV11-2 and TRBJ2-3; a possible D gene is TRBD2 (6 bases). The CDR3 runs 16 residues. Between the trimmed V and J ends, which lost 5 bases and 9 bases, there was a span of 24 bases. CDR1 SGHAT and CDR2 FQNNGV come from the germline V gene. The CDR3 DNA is TGTGCCAGCAGCCTTACGTTTCGGGGCGGGGTGGGCACGCAGTATTTT. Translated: CASSLTFRGGVGTQYF. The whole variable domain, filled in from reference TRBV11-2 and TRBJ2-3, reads EAGVAQSPRYKIIEKRQSVAFWCNPISGHATLYWYQQILGQGPKLLIQFQNNGVVDDSQLPKDRFSAERLKGVDSTLKIQPAKLEDSAVYLCASSLTFRGGVGTQYFGPGTRLTVL.

The CDR3 reads CASSARLVATQYF. In DNA form, the CDR3 reads TGTGCCAGCAGTGCGAGACTAGTAGCTACGCAGTATTTT. J is TRBJ2-3 and V is TRBV25-1, with TRBD2 as a possible D gene (6 bases). V lost 4 bases and J lost 8, with 13 bases in between. CDR1 MGHDK and CDR2 SYGVNS come from the germline V gene. The CDR3 is 13 amino acids. The variable domain in full, completed from reference TRBV25-1 and TRBJ2-3, reads EADIYQTPRYLVIGTGKKITLECSQTMGHDKMYWYQQDPGMELHLIHYSYGVNSTEKGDLSSESTVSRIRTEHFPLTLESARPSHTSQYLCASSARLVATQYFGPGTRLTVL.